This record concerns one T cell receptor (beta chain) sequence. The data belong to a study of blood T cell repertoires in COVID-19. Turning to the study itself: Sources were T cells, B-cell-depleted T cells, or PBMCs; the material itself was cDNA or gDNA.

CDR1 and CDR2 (germline): SGHVS, FNYEAQ. The CDR3 spans 15 residues. V dropped 5 bases and J dropped 1 base, with 12 bases sitting between them. As handled by the study authors: The authors estimated nucleated cell counts from reference gene primer amplification. The table came from immunoSEQ multiplex PCR; TCRdb's copy has only in-frame clones and leaves some out. The V and J calls and the clone size are those of that table, but D and trimming were determined from the DNA. The repertoire holds some 140,000 clones, with roughly 82% as singletons. The chain employs TRBV7-6 and TRBJ1-3, with D uncertain. This TCR came from a man aged 80 or over with acute or convalescent COVID-19. Sequenced sample: peripheral blood. CDR3 nucleotides: TGTGCCAGCAGCCCCGTCGCGGGGTCTGGAAACACCATATATTTT. It translates to CASSPVAGSGNTIYF. The variable domain in full, with the rest retrieved from reference TRBV7-6 and TRBJ1-3, is GAGVSQSPRYKVTKRGQDVALRCDPISGHVSLYWYRQALGQGPEFLTYFNYEAQQDKSGLPNDRFSAERPEGSISTLTIQRTEQRDSAMYRCASSPVAGSGNTIYFGEGSWLTVV.